This T cell receptor (beta chain) was sequenced for a study of T cell repertoires in cytomegalovirus infection. As for the study in general: Recently identified HLA-C-restricted CMV epitopes were among the peptides used. Public TCR beta signatures indicated both CMV infection and matching HLA type. Study-wide results and limits: Cumulative public TCR beta family frequency identified carriers of CMV plus the relevant HLA. The response measured ex vivo was dominated by TCR beta clonotypes (HLA-C-restricted and CMV-specific).

Using its own MiXCR run on the reads, TCRdb lists one record per CDR3 protein. The data hold roughly 920,000 distinct CDR3 sequences, with roughly 30% observed a single time. This clonotype was observed a handful of times. The target antigen is unknown. The CDR3 runs 16 residues. Trimming took 0 bases from V and 2 from J, leaving 12 bases between them. Germline loops: CDR1 SGHDN, CDR2 FVKESK. This clonotype originated in a human donor in good health (CMV status not recorded). Some clones in this sample may be carry-over from other donors' samples. V gene TRBV14 combines with J gene TRBJ2-3; the D gene is possibly TRBD2 (5 bases). The input for sequencing was cultured CD8+ T cells from PBMCs, taken from culture after CMV antigen stimulation. The chain's CDR3 is CASSQDPGDYTDTQYF. Written as DNA, the CDR3 is TGTGCCAGCAGCCAAGATCCTGGCGACTACACAGATACGCAGTATTTT.